The subject of this entry is one T cell receptor (beta chain). The antigen it recognizes is unknown. No base-level quality is on record; no much larger clone is a single base apart. From cysteine to phenylalanine, the CDR3 is 13 amino acids long. Solely the CDR3 DNA is kept, with 39 bases framed from the first base. The V and J ends are trimmed by 7 bases and 0 bases, leaving 10 bases between them. The germline V gene sets CDR1 to SQVTM and CDR2 to ANQGSEA. The cohort comprised some 680 healthy bone marrow donors. All cohort members were sampled while nominally healthy, although unrecorded immune exposures were likely present. The donor was CMV seronegative and was included in the group of about 350 seronegative cohort members. A peripheral blood sample was collected from each donor, and TCR beta sequencing was performed on peripheral blood mononuclear cells. The Qiagen DNeasy Blood Extraction Kit was used to extract genomic DNA from the blood cell samples.

The sample originates from a study of cytomegalovirus exposure and HLA in healthy donors (dated by TCRdb to 2016 to 2017). As for the study more broadly: According to an earlier analysis of 587 of the donors, about 170 million T cells yielded 120 million or so unique TCR beta sequences and 276 Gb of sequence data. Besides the first cohort of around 700 subjects, a separate validation cohort made up of 95 to 150 different subjects was used. Genome-wide SNP genotypes for about three fifths of the roughly 670 donors were used in a later genetic analysis, which treated that subset as a discovery cohort. An earlier analysis of a few hundred of the donors applied high-throughput TCR beta sequencing to assess whether each TCR beta V gene segment acted as functional or pseudogenic. The genetic ancestry cluster associated with self-reported Caucasian donors included approximately 85% of the 398 genotyped donors. Around 330 gigabases of sequencing data and about 92 million unique TCR sequences made up an early release that covered about 640 HLA-typed donors. Donor age, sex, ethnicity and CMV serostatus were compiled alongside the repertoire data. Rather than drawing on any new phenotypic data, the later analysis identified candidate immune exposures from TCR beta sequences and the way those sequences occurred across donors. High-throughput TCR immunosequencing, statistical association of individual TCRs with disease status, and machine learning were combined to predict cytomegalovirus infection status. The number of typed donors differed by locus: about 629-630 for A, B, C, DRB1 and DQB1; some 500 for DQA1; around 580 for DPA1; and some 470 for DPB1. All discovery cohort repertoires had been generated using a single sequencing platform. The study was designed to test whether signatures of past pathogen exposure could be identified by cataloging public T cell receptors. Across 300 to 500 genotyped donors of the cohort, an average of about 240,000 unique TCR beta nucleotide sequences per donor were sequenced, and roughly 18% of those sequences were non-productive. Class I and class II HLA loci were covered by the typing at four-digit resolution. To study patterns of TCR occurrence, a later analysis re-analyzed previously published TCR beta repertoires from under 750 donors and added high-resolution HLA genotyping. Roughly five DR-DQ haplotypes were handled as single units for association and clustering because linkage in the cohort was strong. The study profiled the T cell repertoires of more than 500 subjects by immunosequencing and related them to cytomegalovirus serostatus. Beyond this particular receptor, the publication reports: Linkage disequilibrium might explain the correlated functional status among segregating V segments, but an unknown experimental factor could not be ruled out. Roughly uniform sequencing depth across donors was assumed in presence/absence analyses, although this assumption may not hold. The study listed around 160 TCR beta chains as associated with cytomegalovirus. This cohort had only TCR beta chains sequenced, and the lack of alpha or paired-chain data limited which features could be detected. In a later analysis, HLA-associated TCR beta chains showed more clonal expansion and lower generation probabilities than non-associated chains that were equally common. A later analysis reported that several top co-occurrence clusters appeared linked to parvovirus B19, influenza, CMV and Epstein-Barr virus. Some IMGT-functional V segments, including TRBV6-2 and TRBV6-3, could not be told apart with the 87-base-pair reads, so those segments were excluded. The earlier analysis of 587 of the donors excluded over 15 rarely observed V segments, including chromosome 9 orphons, because counts were too low. In a later analysis, 15,000 to 20,000 TCR beta sequences were associated with specific HLA alleles at a false discovery rate of 0.05. In a later analysis, most CMV-associated TCR beta chains were found to appear HLA-restricted, with HLA associations seemingly driven largely by CMV exposure. Immune exposure information for the cohort was limited to CMV serostatus. According to the authors, the approach could potentially be generalized to other disease states and immunological phenotypes. An association between a missense DCLRE1C variant and V-gene and J-gene trimming of TCR beta chains was found in a later genetic analysis and replicated in an independent cohort. In a later analysis, the rate of TCR association differed among HLA loci, with DRB1 alleles having the most associated TCRs and HLA-C alleles having the fewest. A further reported finding was that TCR beta sequences accurately predicted the HLA-A and HLA-B alleles for most subjects in the first cohort. Because HLA typing was unavailable for some donors at each locus, only the typed subset was used in association tests. A cluster of highly shared sequence variants was judged likely to represent a technical artifact of the sequencing pipeline. While some public TCRs were present in many individuals, most TCR sequences turned up only very rarely across donors. The classifier was reported to diagnose cytomegalovirus status with high specificity and sensitivity in both the original and validation cohorts. Broadly in line with IMGT annotations, most TCR beta V segments showed up in productive rearrangements about 87% or about 30% of the time in an earlier analysis of around 600 of the donors. Compared with the roughly 710-donor mean, donors in an Asian-associated ancestry cluster had fewer N-insertions in productive TCRs, according to a later genetic analysis. A few of the identified cytomegalovirus-associated TCR beta chains were confirmed in vitro to be specific for cytomegalovirus antigens. When HLA alleles, especially DR and DQ, strongly co-occurred, TCR associations were difficult to assign to individual alleles.

The method behind the library was the immunoSEQ multiplex PCR assay. For the multiplex PCR, a mixture combining 60 forward primers for TCR Vbeta segments and 13 reverse primers for TCR Jbeta segments was used. Amplification of the CDR3 region of rearranged TCR beta genes was performed with a multiplex PCR assay on genomic DNA. Amplified TCR beta libraries were sequenced as 87-base-pair reads on the Illumina HiSeq System. Processing in the source paper ran as follows. In a later analysis, tens of millions of unique TCR beta chains were counted across the 650 to 700 repertoires, and roughly 9.9 million of these chains were shared by at least two donors. A nearest-neighbor algorithm error-corrected the raw reads and collapsed the reads into unique sequences, merging closely related sequences to remove PCR and sequencing errors. CDR3 sequences were aligned to IMGT reference sequences to assign V, D and J gene segments. For a sequence to be retained, at least a six-nucleotide match to both a V gene segment and a J gene segment was required. Rearrangements were classified as productive when the CDR3 lacked stop codons and remained in frame with V and J, and all other rearrangements were classified as non-productive. Following IMGT convention, CDR3 was defined as the stretch from the second conserved V-encoded cysteine to the conserved J-encoded phenylalanine. The earlier analysis of 500 to 650 of the donors excluded any sequence lacking an unambiguous match to a single V gene segment. In an earlier analysis of about 590 of the donors, a V segment was called functional when productive rearrangements were above 56.7%, and segregating when the standard deviation between donors exceeded 5%. To diagnose cytomegalovirus status from the catalog of TCR beta chain sequences, a statistical classification framework was built. In a later analysis, V and J genes were assigned by comparing TCR nucleotide sequences against IMGT/GENE-DB human TR gene sequences. A later analysis assigned CDR3 sequences and most-parsimonious VDJ recombination scenarios with the TCRdist pipeline. In a later analysis, every TCR beta chain was defined by the combination of its CDR3 amino acid sequence and its V-gene family, and reads without a unique V-gene family were dropped. As a way to deal with suspected cross-contamination and a sequencing artifact, a later analysis dropped hundreds of nucleotide sequences that were highly shared and had low generation probability. In a later analysis, a clonal expansion index for each public chain was calculated from normalized within-repertoire ranks of inferred template counts. In a later analysis, generation probabilities were computed with a VDJ recombination model fitted to out-of-frame rearrangements, and the resulting probabilities were checked against IGoR. Hypergeometric tests were used in a later analysis to score TCR-TCR, TCR-HLA and TCR-CMV co-occurrence, with a repertoire-size bias correction applied to the TCR pairs. False discovery rates were estimated in a later analysis by permuting HLA or CMV assignments 20 times. In a later analysis, co-occurring TCRs were grouped using DBSCAN, and TCRdist sequence similarity was added for clustering within HLA-allele-positive subsets. Repertoires with fewer than 30,000 or more than 120,000 public chains were left out of co-occurrence clustering, as were roughly five repertoires with anomalous nucleotide sharing. The clones in this table, taken by TCRdb from immuneACCESS, are in-frame only. Not every clone is retained; where verified, under half of the shortfall comes from an unresolved V gene, and the cause of the rest is unknown. V, J and clone size reflect that table, while D and trimming were determined from the DNA. The sample table contains approximately 73,000 clones; only one count was recorded for 65% to 80% of them. 9.5% to 15% of the sample is held by the ten biggest clonotypes.

Material for sequencing was PBMCs. The TCR was taken from a man aged 65-85 years in good health and CMV-seronegative. The chain links TRBV29-1 with TRBJ2-1, with the D gene not confidently named. The DNA reads TGCAGCGGAGGAATAAGCTCCTACAATGAGCAGTTCTTC. The translation is CSGGISSYNEQFF.